A selection of T cell receptor beta chains follows, all from one sample in a study of control samples from healthy donors and cancer patients. Clones were read by immunoSEQ multiplex PCR, and TCRdb kept only the in-frame ones, dropping some. Of 150,000 to 180,000 clones listed, about 94% are singletons. The sample consisted of blood. The receptors shown here come from a middle-aged man in good health. Each CDR3 is given with its conserved first and last residue. A D gene is named only where the DNA matches it firmly. A clone size is listed for some rows: how often the clone was seen (once, few, many), or a class if it is expanded.

v_call	j_call	clone_size	cdr3_length	d_call	cdr3_nt	cdr3_aa
TRBV2	TRBJ1-4	.	12	.	TGTGCCAGCTCGAGGGGTAATGAAAAACTGTTTTTT	CASSRGNEKLFF
TRBV6-5	TRBJ1-5	.	15	TRBD1	TGTGCCAGCGGGGAGACAGGGTTCGGCAATCAGCCCCAGCATTTT	CASGETGFGNQPQHF
TRBV10-1	TRBJ2-1	.	15	.	TGCGCCAGCAGTGATGGCGGGGTAGCCTACAATGAGCAGTTCTTC	CASSDGGVAYNEQFF
TRBV19	TRBJ2-1	.	15	TRBD1	TGTGCCAGTAGTTCACAGGGGGGTGCCTACAATGAGCAGTTCTTC	CASSSQGGAYNEQFF
TRBV4-1	TRBJ1-4	.	17	.	TGCGCCAGCAGCCAAGCCCCCAAAGCGGCAACTAATGAAAAACTGTTTTTT	CASSQAPKAATNEKLFF
TRBV27	TRBJ2-3	.	15	.	TGTGCCAGCAGTTTGGGGGGCCCAGGAAAAGATACGCAGTATTTT	CASSLGGPGKDTQYF
TRBV6-5	TRBJ1-4	.	13	.	TGTGCCAGCAGCCGACAGAGAAGTGAAAAACTGTTTTTT	CASSRQRSEKLFF
TRBV30	TRBJ1-5	.	13	.	TGTGCCTGGAGTGTAAATGGGAATCAGCCCCAGCATTTT	CAWSVNGNQPQHF
TRBV18	TRBJ2-7	.	12	.	TGTGCCAGCTCACTAACCGGGTACGAGCAGTACTTC	CASSLTGYEQYF
TRBV7-2	TRBJ2-5	.	13	.	TGTGCCAGCAGCTTAGGGCCCCGGGAGACCCAGTACTTC	CASSLGPRETQYF
TRBV4-1	TRBJ2-3	.	16	.	TGCGCCAGCAGCCAAGATCGAACAGATAACACAGATACGCAGTATTTT	CASSQDRTDNTDTQYF
TRBV7-9	TRBJ1-1	.	14	.	TGTGCCAGCAGCTCTGGTTCCATGAACACTGAAGCTTTCTTT	CASSSGSMNTEAFF
TRBV28	TRBJ1-1	few	13	.	TGTGCCAGCAGTTTTCAGGACCACCTTGAAGCTTTCTTT	CASSFQDHLEAFF